The entry below gives a single T cell receptor beta chain sequence along with its context. Method: immunoSEQ multiplex PCR; TCRdb's copy keeps in-frame clones and lacks some. The table has about 150,000 clones, roughly 84% seen once. The length of the CDR3 is 12 residues. CDR1 is KGHSH, CDR2 LQKENI, per germline. V gave up 3 bases and J gave up 2 bases, with 4 bases separating them. These data belong to a study of blood T cell repertoires in COVID-19. Study-wide background: Sites in the United States, Italy and Spain provided acute and convalescent COVID-19 samples. T cells, B-cell-depleted T cells, or PBMCs supplied cDNA or gDNA.

Source material: peripheral blood. This chain links TRBV18 with TRBJ1-1; D uncertain. This TCR was recovered from a woman between 55 and 75 years old with acute or convalescent COVID-19. In DNA form, the CDR3 reads TGTGCCAGCTCACCTCTTAACACTGAAGCTTTCTTT. This sequence encodes CASSPLNTEAFF.